A selection of T cell receptor beta chains follows, all from one sample in a study of CD8 T cells in ankylosing spondylitis. TCRdb reprocessed the 5' RACE reads via MiXCR and lists one record per CDR3 protein. This table has 500,000 to 650,000 distinct CDR3 sequences, roughly 5% appearing once. Input material: blood, either unsorted or a sorted T cell fraction (not recorded which). Source of these receptors: a male donor with ankylosing spondylitis. CDR3s include the opening cysteine and the closing phenylalanine or tryptophan. Fields, in order: V gene, CDR3 protein.

v_gene: TRBV6-1; CDR3aa: CASRAQFRIRGTDTQYF
v_gene: TRBV4-3; CDR3aa: CASSQDAGLTGEAFF
v_gene: TRBV27; CDR3aa: CASSTRQRNYGYTF
v_gene: TRBV5-5; CDR3aa: CASSLVARNTGELFF
v_gene: TRBV27; CDR3aa: CASSSGQDRQPQHF
v_gene: TRBV18; CDR3aa: CASSPGQNNEQFF
v_gene: TRBV27; CDR3aa: CASSLALHYEQYF
v_gene: TRBV28; CDR3aa: CASRLGQFEEKLFF
v_gene: TRBV4-2; CDR3aa: CASSPTSGKDEQFF
v_gene: TRBV29-1; CDR3aa: CSVETYNYEQYF